These 18 T cell receptor beta chains came from one sample sequenced in a study of early T cells in non-severe SARS-CoV-2 infection. A single record per CDR3 protein comes from TCRdb applying MiXCR to the 5' RACE reads. The table lists about 71,000 distinct CDR3 sequences, approximately 13% of them singletons. This specimen was whole blood, taken at baseline. Every receptor here comes from an adult who was a healthcare worker with PCR-confirmed SARS-CoV-2 infection or an uninfected control (not recorded which).

The chain couples TRBV5-1 to TRBJ2-5; D gene unclear. The V end was cut by 6 bases, the J end by 1 base, with 13 bases between. CDR3 length: 14 amino acids. The germline V gene encodes CDR1 SGHRS and CDR2 YFSETQ. This CDR3 is CASNPSAAQETQYF. Here the CDR3 DNA reads TGCGCCAGCAACCCCTCAGCAGCCCAAGAGACCCAGTACTTC. Complete variable domain (other parts from reference TRBV5-1 and TRBJ2-5): KAGVTQTPRYLIKTRGQQVTLSCSPISGHRSVSWYQQTPGQGLQFLFEYFSETQRNKGNFPGRFSGRQFSNSRSEMNVSTLELGDSALYLCASNPSAAQETQYFGPGTRLLVL.

The V gene is TRBV28, the J gene TRBJ2-3, with D unresolved. The germline CDR1 and CDR2 sequences are MDHEN and SYDVKM. Trimming pared 5 bases from V and 7 bases from J, leaving 19 bases between. The CDR3 sequence is 15 residues long. CDR3 region: CASSEHPGPPYTQYF. DNA of the CDR3: TGTGCCAGCAGTGAACACCCCGGGCCTCCCTATACGCAGTATTTT.

This clonotype was seen a handful of times. J is TRBJ2-4 and V is TRBV15; D is ambiguous. V was clipped by 5 bases and J by 8 bases, with 13 bases between them. The CDR3 length is 13 residues. Germline values: CDR1 LNHNV, CDR2 YYDKDF (reference sequence). CDR3 region: CATSRLGGYIQYF. CDR3 in DNA: TGTGCCACCAGCCGCCTCGGTGGGTACATTCAGTACTTC.

The chain employs TRBV3-1 and TRBJ1-1, with D uncertain. Germline CDR1 LGHDT, CDR2 YNNKEL (reference sequence). The CDR3 totals 19 residues. Trimming left V 0 bases short and J 1 base short, with 21 bases between. CDR3 protein: CASSQEFPSWGVGNTEAFF. The CDR3 DNA is TGTGCCAGCAGCCAAGAGTTCCCCTCATGGGGTGTGGGGAACACTGAAGCTTTCTTT.

The J gene is TRBJ2-1, the V gene TRBV10-2, with 10 bases that match TRBD2. V lost 10 bases to trimming and J lost 2 bases; unmatched junction nucleotides: 2. The CDR3 sequence is 13 residues long. Germline loops: CDR1 WSHSY, CDR2 SAAADI. Here the CDR3 reads CAISGGAYNEQFF. The CDR3 DNA reads as TGCGCCATAAGCGGGGGGGCCTACAATGAGCAGTTCTTC.

This chain connects TRBV10-3 to TRBJ1-2; 11 nucleotides agree with TRBD1. Trimming removed 5 bases from V and 0 bases from J; junction bases left unmatched: 14. This CDR3 has 19 amino acids. Germline CDR1 and CDR2: ENHRY and SYGVKD. CDR3 DNA: TGTGCCATCAGTTCTTTTAGTAGGACAGGGGGCTCCTCTAACTATGGCTACACCTTC. Translated: CAISSFSRTGGSSNYGYTF.

This clonotype came up once. This rearrangement joins TRBV7-9 to TRBJ2-7, with D perhaps TRBD2 (7 bases). V gave up 3 bases and J gave up 3 bases, with 12 bases separating them. CDR3 size: 14 residues. The germline V gene encodes CDR1 SEHNR and CDR2 FQNEAQ (reference sequence). The DNA of the CDR3 is TGTGCCAGCAGCTTCGGCGGGGGCGTCTACGAGCAGTACTTC. Its protein is CASSFGGGVYEQYF.

V gene TRBV29-1 combines with J gene TRBJ1-2; D is undetermined. Germline V gives CDR1 SQVTM, CDR2 ANQGSEA. Trimming shortened V by 6 bases and J by 5 bases, and 22 bases separated the two germline ends. The CDR3 contains 15 residues. CDR3 coding DNA: TGCAGCGTGGATAACGGGCCTGACACGAAATATGGCTACACCTTC. It is translated as CSVDNGPDTKYGYTF.

This clonotype appeared many times. The chain carries TRBV7-2 and TRBJ2-7, with D unclear. V gave up 2 bases and J gave up 5 bases, with 16 bases separating them. The germline CDR1 and CDR2 sequences are SGHTA and FQGNSA. CDR3 size: 15 residues. CDR3 DNA: TGTGCCAGCAGCTTAACATCGCGTTGGATCGACGAGCAGTACTTC. Its translation: CASSLTSRWIDEQYF.

This clonotype was detected many times. V is TRBV24-1 and J is TRBJ1-2; D may be TRBD1 (6 bases). The CDR3 is 14 amino acids. CDR1 is KGHDR, CDR2 SFDVKD, per germline. Deletions cut 2 bases from V and 6 bases from J, with 12 bases between. The CDR3 is CATSDYGQSHGYTF. The CDR3 nucleotides are TGTGCCACCAGTGATTATGGACAGTCTCATGGCTACACCTTC.

The genes are TRBV11-2 and TRBJ2-1; D gene ambiguous. The length of the CDR3 is 16 residues. CDR1 and CDR2 from the germline V gene are SGHAT and FQNNGV. Trimming pared 3 bases from V and 3 bases from J, leaving 15 bases between. CDR3 DNA: TGTGCCAGCAGCTTTCATTCCTGGGTGGGCTACAATGAGCAGTTCTTC. Translating it yields CASSFHSWVGYNEQFF.

This chain uses TRBV11-2 with TRBJ2-3, with a possible D match to TRBD1 (6 bases). CDR1 and CDR2 from the germline V gene are SGHAT and FQNNGV. Trimming left V 2 bases short and J 1 base short, with 13 bases between. The CDR3 contains 16 residues. The chain's CDR3 is CASSLQGPGGTDTQYF. The CDR3 coding sequence is TGTGCCAGCAGCTTACAAGGTCCAGGGGGCACAGATACGCAGTATTTT.

The V and J genes are TRBV18 and TRBJ1-1; D not certain. This CDR3 is 13 amino acids long. In germline, CDR1 is KGHSH, CDR2 LQKENI. V lost 3 bases and J 8 bases, leaving 13 bases between the germline ends. Here the CDR3 reads CASSPPTREEAFF. The CDR3 DNA follows: TGTGCCAGCTCACCCCCAACGAGGGAAGAAGCTTTCTTT.

In this sample, this clonotype turned up a few times. This rearrangement joins TRBV7-9 to TRBJ2-5; possible D gene TRBD1, 5 bases. Germline loops: CDR1 SEHNR, CDR2 FQNEAQ (reference sequence). The V end was cut by 2 bases, the J end by 2 bases, with 6 bases between. CDR3 length equals 13 residues. The DNA of the CDR3 is TGTGCCAGCAGCTTACCAGGGCAAGAGACCCAGTACTTC. Protein product: CASSLPGQETQYF.

The chain employs TRBV2 and TRBJ2-3; D not resolved. This CDR3 is built from 13 residues. Germline CDR1 and CDR2: SNHLY and FYNNEI. The CDR3 coding sequence is TGTGTCAGTCAGTGGGCATACACAGATACGCAGTATTTT. Its protein is CVSQWAYTDTQYF.

The table lists this clonotype with a few counts. This chain connects TRBV20-1 to TRBJ2-7; D unresolved. With 5 bases removed from V and 0 bases from J, the gap between germline ends came to 14 bases. Per germline, CDR1 DFQATT and CDR2 SNEGSKA (reference sequence). There are 14 residues in the CDR3. CDR3: CSARTGPSSYEQYF. The DNA of the CDR3 is TGCAGTGCTCGAACGGGTCCTAGCTCCTACGAGCAGTACTTC.

In this sample, this clonotype turned up a few times. The rearrangement joins TRBV7-6 to TRBJ2-7, with a tentative D call TRBD1 (6 bases). The germline V and J ends were trimmed by 3 bases and 3 bases, with 15 bases remaining between them. From germline, CDR1 is SGHVS and CDR2 FNYEAQ. The CDR3 contains 15 residues. CDR3 in DNA: TGTGCCAGCAGCTTCGGAACAGGGAAAGGCTACGAGCAGTACTTC. Its protein product is CASSFGTGKGYEQYF. Complete variable domain (other parts from reference TRBV7-6 and TRBJ2-7): GAGVSQSPRYKVTKRGQDVALRCDPISGHVSLYWYRQALGQGPEFLTYFNYEAQQDKSGLPNDRFSAERPEGSISTLTIQRTEQRDSAMYRCASSFGTGKGYEQYFGPGTRLTVT.

The chain joins TRBV7-8 to TRBJ2-7; D uncertain. V was clipped by 5 bases and J by 4 bases, with 15 bases between them. The CDR3 is 14 amino acids. Germline V gene sequence: CDR1 SGHVS, CDR2 FQNEAQ. CDR3 DNA sequence: TGTGCCAGCAGCGCCCCTCGACGGCCATACGAGCAGTACTTC. It is translated as CASSAPRRPYEQYF.